This T cell receptor (beta chain) is from a study of technical replicates of blood from a handful of donors. From germline, CDR1 is SGHRS and CDR2 YFSETQ. Trimming took 2 bases from V and 0 from J; bases not matched to a gene: 1. The CDR3 is made up of 15 amino acids. Clones were read by immunoSEQ multiplex PCR, and TCRdb kept only the in-frame ones, dropping some. The table lists roughly 93,000 clones, about 96% of them singletons. This chain joins TRBV5-1 and TRBJ2-1, with TRBD2 matching 8 bases. This clonotype originated in a human donor in good health. Material for sequencing was T cells isolated from PBMCs. CDR3 residues: CASSFGTSSYNEQFF. CDR3 coding DNA: TGCGCCAGCAGCTTCGGGACTAGCTCCTACAATGAGCAGTTCTTC.